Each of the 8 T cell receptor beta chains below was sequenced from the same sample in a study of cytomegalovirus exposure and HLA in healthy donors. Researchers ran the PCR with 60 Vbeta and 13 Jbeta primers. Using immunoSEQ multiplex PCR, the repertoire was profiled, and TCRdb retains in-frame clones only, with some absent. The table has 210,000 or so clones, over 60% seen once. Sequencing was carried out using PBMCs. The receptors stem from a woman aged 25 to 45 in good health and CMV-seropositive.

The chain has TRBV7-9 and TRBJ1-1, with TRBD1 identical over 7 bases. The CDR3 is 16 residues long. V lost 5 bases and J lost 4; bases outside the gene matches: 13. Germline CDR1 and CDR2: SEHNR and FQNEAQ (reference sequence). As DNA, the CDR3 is TGTGCCAGCAGCAAAAGGGGAAACAGGGGTAGCACTGAAGCTTTCTTT. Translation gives CASSKRGNRGSTEAFF.

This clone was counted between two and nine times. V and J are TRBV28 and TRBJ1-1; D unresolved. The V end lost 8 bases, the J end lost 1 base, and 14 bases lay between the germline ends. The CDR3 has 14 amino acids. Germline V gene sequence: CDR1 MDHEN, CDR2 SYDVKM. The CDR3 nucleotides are TGTGCCAGCCCGGGTGGAAATAAGAACACTGAAGCTTTCTTT. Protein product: CASPGGNKNTEAFF.

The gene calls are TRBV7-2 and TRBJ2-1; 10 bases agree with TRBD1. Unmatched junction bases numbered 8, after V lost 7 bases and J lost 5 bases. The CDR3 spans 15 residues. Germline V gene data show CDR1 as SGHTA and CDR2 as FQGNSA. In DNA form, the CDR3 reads TGTGCCAGCACCTCCGACAGGGGGCCCCACAATGAGCAGTTCTTC. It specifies CASTSDRGPHNEQFF.

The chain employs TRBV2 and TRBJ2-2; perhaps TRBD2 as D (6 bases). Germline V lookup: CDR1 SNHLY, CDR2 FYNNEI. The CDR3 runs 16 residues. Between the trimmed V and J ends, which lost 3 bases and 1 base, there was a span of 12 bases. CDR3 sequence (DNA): TGTGCCAGCAGTGATCCCCTTAGCGGGAACACCGGGGAGCTGTTTTTT. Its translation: CASSDPLSGNTGELFF.

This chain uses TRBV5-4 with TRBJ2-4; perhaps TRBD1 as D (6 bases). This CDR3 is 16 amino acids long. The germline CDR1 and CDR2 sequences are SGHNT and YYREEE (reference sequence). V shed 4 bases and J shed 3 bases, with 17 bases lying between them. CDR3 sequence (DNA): TGTGCCAGCAGCCTAAATCAGGGGTTGGGCAAAAACATTCAGTACTTC. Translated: CASSLNQGLGKNIQYF.

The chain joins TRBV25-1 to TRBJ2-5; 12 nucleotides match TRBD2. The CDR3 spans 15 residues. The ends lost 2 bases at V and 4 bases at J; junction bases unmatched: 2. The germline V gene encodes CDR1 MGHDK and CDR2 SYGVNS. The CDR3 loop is CASSEGGLAGETQYF. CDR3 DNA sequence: TGTGCCAGCAGTGAAGGGGGACTAGCGGGAGAGACCCAGTACTTC.

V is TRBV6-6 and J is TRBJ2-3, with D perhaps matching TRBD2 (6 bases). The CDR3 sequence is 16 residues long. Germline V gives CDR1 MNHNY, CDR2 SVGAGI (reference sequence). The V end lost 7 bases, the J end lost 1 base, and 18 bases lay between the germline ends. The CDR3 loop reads CASTLPGVAGTDTQYF. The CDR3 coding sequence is TGTGCCAGCACCTTACCTGGGGTAGCGGGCACAGATACGCAGTATTTT.

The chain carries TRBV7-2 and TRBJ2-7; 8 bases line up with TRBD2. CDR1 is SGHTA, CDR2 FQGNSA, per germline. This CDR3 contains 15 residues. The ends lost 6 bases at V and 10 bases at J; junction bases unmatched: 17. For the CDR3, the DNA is TGTGCCAGCAGTTACCAACCCTCGGCGGGAGGAGGACAGTACTTC. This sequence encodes CASSYQPSAGGGQYF.